The clone carrying this T cell receptor beta chain was seen ten or more times. The antigen remains undetermined. Libraries of TCR beta came from iRepertoire HTBI primers plus Arm-PCR of CDR3 regions. Original analysis: Across the samples, identification revealed roughly 56 TRBV and 15 or so TRBJ segments. One entry per CDR3 protein, called by TCRdb with MiXCR from the multiplex PCR reads. These V and J calls originate from TCRdb's pipeline instead of the authors' own analysis. The table shows 350,000 to 400,000 distinct CDR3 sequences, with 15% to 18% occurring only once. Time point denoted: newly diagnosed GD, antithyroid drugs for less than 3 months. Construction of the TCR library relied on RNA isolated from PBMCs. Patient provenance is recorded as an endocrinology department in Xi'an, China. This specimen comes from a study of regulatory T cells in long-lasting Graves disease. Across the study: Antithyroid drugs had been given to newly diagnosed Graves' patients for under 3 months.

Study conclusions and caveats: Researchers reported studying only peripheral blood, not thyroid tissue.

Source: peripheral blood mononuclear cells (PBMCs), taken at new diagnosis, from a patient treated with antithyroid drugs. The TCR originated in a female donor with Graves disease.

The CDR3 loop is CAWNRPGTGTDEKLFF. The DNA of the CDR3 is TGTGCCTGGAACAGACCCGGGACAGGGACGGATGAAAAACTGTTTTTT. The rearrangement uses TRBV30 and TRBJ1-4, with 9 bases lining up with TRBD1. The ends lost 4 bases at V and 6 bases at J; junction bases unmatched: 12. The CDR3 spans 16 residues. Germline V gene sequence: CDR1 GTSNPN, CDR2 SVGIG (reference sequence).